Presented here are 10 T cell receptor beta chains from one specimen sequenced in a study of cytomegalovirus exposure and HLA in healthy donors. The PCR employed 60 Vbeta primers together with 13 Jbeta primers. TCRdb keeps only in-frame clones here, not all; method: immunoSEQ multiplex PCR. The sample lists about 180,000 clones; about three quarters were seen once. The source material was PBMCs. Receptors originate from a man aged 18-30 years in good health and CMV-seronegative.

The V and J genes are TRBV21-1 and TRBJ2-3; TRBD2, the table's D call, was not compared with the DNA. TRBV21-1 is marked as a pseudogene. The CDR3 runs 20 residues. The CDR3 region is CASSKGTSGRSWDYTDTQYF. CDR3 coding DNA: TGTGCCAGCAGCAAAGGTACTAGCGGGAGAAGCTGGGACTACACAGATACGCAGTATTTT.

Written as DNA, the CDR3 is TGCGCCAGCAGCTTGGGCGGGACTAGCAGTAGTACAGATACGCAGTATTTT. Translating gives CASSLGGTSSSTDTQYF. V is TRBV5-1 and J is TRBJ2-3; TRBD2 agrees at 9 bases. This CDR3 region has 17 residues. V lost 0 bases to trimming and J lost 3 bases; unmatched junction nucleotides: 8. Germline values: CDR1 SGHRS, CDR2 YFSETQ.

The V call is TRBV19, the J call TRBJ2-5; TRBD1 aligns across 9 bases. V lost 5 bases to trimming and J lost 3 bases; unmatched junction nucleotides: 4. The CDR3 sequence is 14 residues long. Germline V gene sequence: CDR1 LNHDA, CDR2 SQIVND (reference sequence). The CDR3 coding sequence is TGTGCCAGTAGTGCCAGGACAGGGGAAGAGACCCAGTACTTC. Amino acids: CASSARTGEETQYF.

The V call is TRBV27, the J call TRBJ2-1, with TRBD2 matching over 13 bases. The CDR3 is 15 amino acids. Trimming removed 6 bases from V and 7 bases from J; junction bases left unmatched: 6. The germline V gene encodes CDR1 MNHEY and CDR2 SMNVEV (reference sequence). The CDR3, as DNA: TGTGCCAGCAGCTTACTAGCGGGAGGGGTTAATGAGCAGTTCTTC. It is translated as CASSLLAGGVNEQFF.

This chain links TRBV4-2 with TRBJ2-7; D might be TRBD1 (5 bases). Germline V lookup: CDR1 LGHNA, CDR2 YNFKEQ. The CDR3 loop spans 15 amino acids. V lost 0 bases and J lost 4, with 13 bases in between. This chain's CDR3 is CASSQEETAVYEQYF. The CDR3, as DNA: TGTGCCAGCAGCCAAGAGGAGACAGCAGTTTACGAGCAGTACTTC.

CDR3 DNA: TGTGCCAGTAGTGGCGGGGGCTCGAACACCGGGGAGCTGTTTTTT. Its protein is CASSGGGSNTGELFF. V gene TRBV19 combines with J gene TRBJ2-2; perhaps TRBD2 as D (7 bases). Trimming left V 5 bases short and J 0 bases short, with 10 bases between. Germline V gene sequence: CDR1 LNHDA, CDR2 SQIVND (reference sequence). The CDR3 is made up of 15 amino acids.

The J gene is TRBJ2-5, the V gene TRBV9; 7 nucleotides align to TRBD2. The junction had 7 bases not matched to a gene; V was cut back by 0 bases and J by 5 bases. The CDR3 runs to 15 residues. Germline V CDR1 and CDR2: SGDLS, YYNGEE. Here the CDR3 DNA reads TGTGCCAGCAGCGTAGGGACTAGTTTCGTTGAGACCCAGTACTTC. This encodes CASSVGTSFVETQYF.

The V gene is TRBV18, the J gene TRBJ2-7, with 7 nucleotides matching TRBD1. The germline V gene encodes CDR1 KGHSH and CDR2 LQKENI. This CDR3 is 14 amino acids long. V dropped 6 bases and J dropped 1; count of bases not matched to a gene: 6. CDR3 nucleotides: TGTGCCAGCTCCTCGACAGGGCGGTCCTACGAGCAGTACTTC. Translation gives CASSSTGRSYEQYF.

The chain has TRBV5-1 and TRBJ2-5; 7 bases agree with TRBD2. V shed 0 bases and J 4 bases; nucleotides not matched to a gene: 18. Per the germline V gene, CDR1 is SGHRS and CDR2 is YFSETQ. The length of the CDR3 is 19 residues. The DNA of the CDR3 is TGCGCCAGCAGCTTGGCGGGTCGGGCCCTGCGGGGGTTGTTAGAGACCCAGTACTTC. This sequence encodes CASSLAGRALRGLLETQYF.

The chain carries TRBV4-3 and TRBJ2-2; weak D call: TRBD2 (5 bases). The CDR3 has 16 residues. The V end was cut by 0 bases, the J end by 4 bases, with 12 bases between. Germline loops: CDR1 LGHNA, CDR2 YSLEER. CDR3 amino acids: CASSQDNEGTTGELFF. CDR3 in DNA: TGCGCCAGCAGCCAAGATAACGAGGGTACCACCGGGGAGCTGTTTTTT.